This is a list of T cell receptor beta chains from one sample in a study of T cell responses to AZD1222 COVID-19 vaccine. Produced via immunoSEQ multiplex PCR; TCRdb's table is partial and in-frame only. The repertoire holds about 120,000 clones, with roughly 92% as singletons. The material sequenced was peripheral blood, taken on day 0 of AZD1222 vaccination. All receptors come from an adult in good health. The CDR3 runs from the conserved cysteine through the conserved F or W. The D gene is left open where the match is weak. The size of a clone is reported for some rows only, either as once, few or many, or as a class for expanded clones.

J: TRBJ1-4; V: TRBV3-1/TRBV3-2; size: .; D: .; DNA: TGTGCCAGCAGCCAACTACGGGGGGGACTGTTTTTT; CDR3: CASSQLRGGLFF
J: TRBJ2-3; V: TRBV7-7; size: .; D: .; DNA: TGTGCTAGCAGCTTAGCGGGCAGGGGCGATACGCAGTATTTT; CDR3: CASSLAGRGDTQYF
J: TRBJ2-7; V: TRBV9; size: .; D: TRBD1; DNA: TGTGCCAGCAGCGCGTCGGGACAGGGGGCCTACGAGCAGTACTTC; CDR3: CASSASGQGAYEQYF
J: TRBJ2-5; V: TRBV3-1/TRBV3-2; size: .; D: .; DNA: TGTGCCAGCAACACCGAGGGCAGACAAGAGACCCAGTACTTC; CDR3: CASNTEGRQETQYF
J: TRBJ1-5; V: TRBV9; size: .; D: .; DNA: TGTGCCAGCAGCAGACCCGATAGCAATCAGCCCCAGCATTTT; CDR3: CASSRPDSNQPQHF
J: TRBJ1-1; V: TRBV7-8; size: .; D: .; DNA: TGTGCCAGCAGCCACTTAGCAGCCAACACTGAAGCTTTCTTT; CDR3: CASSHLAANTEAFF
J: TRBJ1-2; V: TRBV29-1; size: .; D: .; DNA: TGCAGCGTTGCAACAGGGTTTGGTGGAGATGGCTACACCTTC; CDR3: CSVATGFGGDGYTF
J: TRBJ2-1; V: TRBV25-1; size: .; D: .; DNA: TGTGCCAGCAGTGAATGGAGGGGGCCGGGAGGTAATGAGCAGTTCTTC; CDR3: CASSEWRGPGGNEQFF
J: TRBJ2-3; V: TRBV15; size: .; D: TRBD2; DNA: TGTGCCACCAGCATCCTAGCGGGAGTGGGGCGAGATACGCAGTATTTT; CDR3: CATSILAGVGRDTQYF
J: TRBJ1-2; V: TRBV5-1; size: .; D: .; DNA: TGCGCCAGCAGCCTCCCCGGGGGAAGTGATGGCTACACCTTC; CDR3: CASSLPGGSDGYTF
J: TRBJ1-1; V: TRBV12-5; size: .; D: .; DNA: TGTGCTAGTGGTTTTCGGAACACTGAAGCTTTCTTT; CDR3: CASGFRNTEAFF
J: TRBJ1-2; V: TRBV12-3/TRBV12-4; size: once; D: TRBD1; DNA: TGTGCCAGCAGTCCGATAACAGGGGACGGCTACACCTTC; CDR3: CASSPITGDGYTF
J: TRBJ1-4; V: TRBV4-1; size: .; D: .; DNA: TGCGCCAGCAGCCAAGGGGGGGAGGTGTTTGAAAAACTGTTTTTT; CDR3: CASSQGGEVFEKLFF
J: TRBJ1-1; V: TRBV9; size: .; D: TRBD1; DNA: TGTGCCAGCAGCCCAAGGGACAGCCGGGGGAACACTGAAGCTTTCTTT; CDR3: CASSPRDSRGNTEAFF
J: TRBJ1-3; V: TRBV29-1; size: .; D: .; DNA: TGCAGCGCCCGGGAAGGGAACACCATATATTTT; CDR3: CSAREGNTIYF
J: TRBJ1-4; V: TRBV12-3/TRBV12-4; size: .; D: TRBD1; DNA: TGTGCCAGCAGCAGCACAGGGGGTGAAAAACTGTTTTTT; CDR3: CASSSTGGEKLFF
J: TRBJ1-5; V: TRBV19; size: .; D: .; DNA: TGTGCCAGTATCCCGCCGGGGCATGGGAATCAGCCCCAGCATTTT; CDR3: CASIPPGHGNQPQHF
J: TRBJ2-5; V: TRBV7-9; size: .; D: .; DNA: TGTGCCAGCAGCTTACTTGGGGCAGCCCAGTACTTC; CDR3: CASSLLGAAQYF
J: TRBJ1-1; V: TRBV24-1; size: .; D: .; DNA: TGTGCGGGGGGTCGGCTGAACACTGAAGCTTTCTTT; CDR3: CAGGRLNTEAFF
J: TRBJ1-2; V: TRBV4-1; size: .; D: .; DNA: TGCGCCAGCAGCCAAGATGGCGTCAGGACTAACTATGGCTACACCTTC; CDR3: CASSQDGVRTNYGYTF
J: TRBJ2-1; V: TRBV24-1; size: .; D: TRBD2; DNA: TGTGCCACCAGTGATGGCACTAGCGGGAGAGCCCATGAGCAGTTCTTC; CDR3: CATSDGTSGRAHEQFF
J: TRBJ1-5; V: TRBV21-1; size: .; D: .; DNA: TGTGCCACTCTTAGACAGGGTTGCAATCAGCCCCAGCATTTT; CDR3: CATLRQGCNQPQHF
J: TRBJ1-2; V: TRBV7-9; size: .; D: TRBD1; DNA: TGTGCCAGCAGTGAGGGACAGCTCTATGGCTACACCTTC; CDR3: CASSEGQLYGYTF
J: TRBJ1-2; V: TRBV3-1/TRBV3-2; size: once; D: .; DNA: TGTGCCAGCAGCCAAGATAGGGCCAATCCTAACTATGGCTACACCTTC; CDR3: CASSQDRANPNYGYTF
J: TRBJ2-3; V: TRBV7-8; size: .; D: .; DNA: TGTGCCAGCAGCTTAGCCTCGTATAGCACAGATACGCAGTATTTT; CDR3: CASSLASYSTDTQYF
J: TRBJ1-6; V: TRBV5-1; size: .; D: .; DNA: TGCGCCAGCAGTTGGGACCCGGAGAGGCCACCCCTCCACTTT; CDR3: CASSWDPERPPLHF
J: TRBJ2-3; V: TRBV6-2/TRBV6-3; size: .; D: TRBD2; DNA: TGTGCCAGCAGTCTGGGGACTAGCGGGGTGACGCAGTATTTT; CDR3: CASSLGTSGVTQYF
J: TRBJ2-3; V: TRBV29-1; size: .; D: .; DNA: TGCAGCGTCACACTCAGGGGGGCGCAGGGAGATACGCAGTATTTT; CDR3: CSVTLRGAQGDTQYF
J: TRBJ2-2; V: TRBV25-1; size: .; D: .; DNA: TGTGCCAGCAGTGAATATTCGGCGAACACCGGGGAGCTGTTTTTT; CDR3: CASSEYSANTGELFF
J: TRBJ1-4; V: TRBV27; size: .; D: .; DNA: TGTGCCAGCAGTTTAATGGGCAGTTCAGAAAAACTGTTTTTT; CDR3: CASSLMGSSEKLFF
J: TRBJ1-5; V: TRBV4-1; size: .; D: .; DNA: TGCGCCAGCTCAAACAGGGTACGCAATCAGCCCCAGCATTTT; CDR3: CASSNRVRNQPQHF
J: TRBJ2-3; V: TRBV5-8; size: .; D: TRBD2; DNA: TGTGCCAGCAGCCCCGGGACTAGCGGGGGGGGCCCCGAGGCGCAGTATTTT; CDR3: CASSPGTSGGGPEAQYF
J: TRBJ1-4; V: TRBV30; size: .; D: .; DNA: TGTGCCTGGAGCAGGGGACGGGAGGAAAAACTGTTTTTT; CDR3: CAWSRGREEKLFF
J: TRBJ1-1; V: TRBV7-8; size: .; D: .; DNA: TGTGCCAGCAGCCACAGGAGGGGCGGGAACACTGAAGCTTTCTTT; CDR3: CASSHRRGGNTEAFF
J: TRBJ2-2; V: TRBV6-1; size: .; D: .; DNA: TGTGCCAGCAGTGAAGAAGGGAACAGGAGACGCACCGGGGAGCTGTTTTTT; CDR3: CASSEEGNRRRTGELFF
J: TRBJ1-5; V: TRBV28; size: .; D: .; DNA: TGTGCCAGCAGTTTAGGACGGGCTCAGCCCCAGCATTTT; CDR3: CASSLGRAQPQHF
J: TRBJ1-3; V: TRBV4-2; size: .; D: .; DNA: TGTGCCAGCACCCATTCTGGAAACACCATATATTTT; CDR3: CASTHSGNTIYF
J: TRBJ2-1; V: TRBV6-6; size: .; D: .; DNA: TGTGCCAGCAGTTACTCGCGGGGCGCCGCCGACAATGAGCAGTTCTTC; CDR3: CASSYSRGAADNEQFF
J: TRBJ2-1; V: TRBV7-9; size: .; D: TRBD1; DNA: TGTGCCAGCAGCCTAAGGCAGGGGGCCCTGAAAACCTACAATGAGCAGTTCTTC; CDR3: CASSLRQGALKTYNEQFF
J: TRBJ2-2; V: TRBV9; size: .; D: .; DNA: TGTGCCAGCAGCCTCGGGGGCGCGAACACCGGGGAGCTGTTTTTT; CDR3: CASSLGGANTGELFF
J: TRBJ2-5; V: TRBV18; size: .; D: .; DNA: TGTGCCAGCTCACCATTGGAGACCCAGTACTTC; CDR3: CASSPLETQYF
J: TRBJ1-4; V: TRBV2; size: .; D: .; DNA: TGTGCCAGCAGGGAGGGGAGGGCAACTAATGAAAAACTGTTTTTT; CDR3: CASREGRATNEKLFF
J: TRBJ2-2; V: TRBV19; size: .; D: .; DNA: TGTGCCAGTAGTATAGAGGGCGGAAGCACCGGGGAGCTGTTTTTT; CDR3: CASSIEGGSTGELFF
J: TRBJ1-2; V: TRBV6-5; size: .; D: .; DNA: TGTGCCAGCAGTTACTCCACAGGTCTCAACTATGGCTACACCTTC; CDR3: CASSYSTGLNYGYTF
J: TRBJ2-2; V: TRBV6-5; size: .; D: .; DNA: TGTGCCAGCAGTCTGCCGGGGGACACCGGGGAGCTGTTTTTT; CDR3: CASSLPGDTGELFF
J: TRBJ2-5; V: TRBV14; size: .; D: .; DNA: TGTGCCAGCAGCCAAGACCTAGCTCAAGAGACCCAGTACTTC; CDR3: CASSQDLAQETQYF
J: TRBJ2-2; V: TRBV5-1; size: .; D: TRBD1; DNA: TGCGCCAGCAGCAGGGGACAGGGTAACACCGGGGAGCTGTTTTTT; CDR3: CASSRGQGNTGELFF
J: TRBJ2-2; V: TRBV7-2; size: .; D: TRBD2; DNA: TGTGCCAGCAGGCCCACTAGCGGGAGCGGGGCCGGGGAGCTGTTTTTT; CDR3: CASRPTSGSGAGELFF
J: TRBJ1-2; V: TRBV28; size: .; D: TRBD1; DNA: TGTGCCAGCAGTTTCGGACAGGGGCCCTATGGCTACACCTTC; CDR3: CASSFGQGPYGYTF
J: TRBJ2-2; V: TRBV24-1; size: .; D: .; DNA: TGTGCCACCAGTGACCCCGGGACCTACGGCGGGGAGCTGTTTTTT; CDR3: CATSDPGTYGGELFF
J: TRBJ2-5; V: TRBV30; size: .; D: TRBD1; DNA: TGTGCCTGGGATAGGGACAGAGGACAGACCCAGTACTTC; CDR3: CAWDRDRGQTQYF
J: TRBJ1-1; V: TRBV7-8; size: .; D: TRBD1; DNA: TGTGCCAGCAGCTCGACAGGGTTAAACACTGAAGCTTTCTTT; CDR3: CASSSTGLNTEAFF
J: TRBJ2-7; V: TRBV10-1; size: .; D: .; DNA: TGCGCCAGCAGTGAGTCGGGCTACGAGCAGTACTTC; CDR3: CASSESGYEQYF
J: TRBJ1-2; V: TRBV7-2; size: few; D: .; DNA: TGTGCCAGCAGCCCTACTGTTAGCCCGTGGTATGGCTACACCTTC; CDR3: CASSPTVSPWYGYTF
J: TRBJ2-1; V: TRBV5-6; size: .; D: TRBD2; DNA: TGTGCCAGCAGCTGGGGACTAGCGGGAGGGCTAGGCCCGAATGAGCAGTTCTTC; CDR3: CASSWGLAGGLGPNEQFF